A single sample is the source of the 13 T cell receptor beta chains below, sequenced in a study of identical twins. TCRdb reanalysed the 5' RACE reads using MiXCR and keeps one entry per CDR3 protein. The sample lists about 1.7 million distinct CDR3 sequences; more than 30% were seen once. Sample: cord blood. The receptors shown here come from a newborn girl in good health.

This sequence joins TRBV11-2 and TRBJ2-1, with D uncertain. CDR1 SGHAT and CDR2 FQNNGV come from the germline V gene. The germline V and J ends were trimmed by 3 bases and 7 bases, with 16 bases remaining between them. The CDR3 contains 15 residues. The CDR3 DNA reads TGTGCCAGCAGCTTCCGATCACTCTGGCGGAATGAGCAGTTCTTC. It is translated as CASSFRSLWRNEQFF.

There are a few counts of this clonotype. V is TRBV11-2 and J is TRBJ2-1; the match to TRBD2 covers 10 bases. CDR1 and CDR2 from the germline V gene are SGHAT and FQNNGV. After removal of 5 bases from V and 0 bases from J, the junction contained 7 bases not matched to a gene. This CDR3 has 17 amino acids. The CDR3 DNA sequence: TGTGCCAGCAGCCCGTCGAGCGGGGGGGGCTCCTACAATGAGCAGTTCTTC. It is translated as CASSPSSGGGSYNEQFF.

This clonotype was counted ten times or more. The J gene is TRBJ2-5, the V gene TRBV4-2; no firm D call. The DNA matches TRBJ2-7 better at its end, which makes the J call doubtful. The CDR3 has 11 residues. Germline loops: CDR1 LGHNA, CDR2 YNFKEQ. This CDR3 reads CASSQGSEQYF. The CDR3 DNA reads TGTGCCAGCAGCCAGGGATCCGAGCAGTACTTC.

This CDR3 is CASSDFLNNYGYTF. The CDR3 DNA is TGTGCCAGCAGTGATTTCCTGAATAACTATGGCTACACCTTC. This chain links TRBV2 with TRBJ1-2; D not resolved. This CDR3 is built from 14 residues. V dropped 3 bases and J dropped 1 base, with 9 bases sitting between them. The germline V gene encodes CDR1 SNHLY and CDR2 FYNNEI.

The chain employs TRBV7-9 and TRBJ1-6; D might be TRBD1 (6 bases). Trimming took off 7 bases at V and 5 bases at J, with 15 bases between the two ends. The CDR3 consists of 15 residues. From germline, CDR1 is SEHNR and CDR2 FQNEAQ (reference sequence). CDR3 sequence reads: CASKSPGVNNSPLHF. The CDR3 coding sequence is TGTGCCAGCAAATCGCCAGGGGTGAATAATTCACCCCTCCACTTT.

The table lists this clonotype with many counts. V is TRBV7-2 and J is TRBJ2-3; D remains ambiguous. The CDR3 runs 12 residues. Trimming took 5 bases from V and 6 from J, leaving 9 bases between them. The germline V gene has CDR1 SGHTA and CDR2 FQGNSA. CDR3 nucleotides: TGTGCCAGCAGCGCCTGGCCGGATACGCAGTATTTT. This encodes CASSAWPDTQYF.

The chain links TRBV2 to TRBJ2-1; 9 bases fit TRBD2. Germline V lookup: CDR1 SNHLY, CDR2 FYNNEI. The CDR3 runs 15 residues. V gave up 5 bases and J gave up 4 bases; unmatched junction bases: 6. CDR3 region: CASSPGLAYYNEQFF. DNA of the CDR3: TGTGCCAGCAGTCCGGGACTAGCTTATTACAATGAGCAGTTCTTC.

The rearrangement links TRBV15 to TRBJ1-4; D possibly corresponds to TRBD1 (5 bases). Germline V gene sequence: CDR1 LNHNV, CDR2 YYDKDF (reference sequence). V was clipped by 0 bases and J by 1 base, with 12 bases between them. This CDR3 has 17 residues. CDR3 region: CATSREDRGETNEKLFF. CDR3 in DNA: TGTGCCACCAGCAGAGAGGACCGAGGGGAAACTAATGAAAAACTGTTTTTT.

This clonotype was counted a few times. The J gene is TRBJ2-1, the V gene TRBV5-1; 11 bases agree with TRBD1. CDR3 size: 16 residues. Germline V lookup: CDR1 SGHRS, CDR2 YFSETQ. The junction had 8 bases not matched to a gene; V was cut back by 5 bases and J by 4 bases. The CDR3 nucleotides are TGCGCCAGCAGACGATCCGGGACAGGGGGTTACAATGAGCAGTTCTTC. Protein product: CASRRSGTGGYNEQFF.

This clonotype was seen a handful of times. The chain links TRBV12-3 or TRBV12-4 to TRBJ2-1; 11 positions agree with TRBD2. Trimming took 5 bases from V and 4 from J; bases not matched to a gene: 4. The CDR3 runs 15 residues. The CDR3 loop reads CASSIWTSGYNEQFF. CDR3 DNA: TGTGCCAGCAGTATTTGGACTAGCGGGTACAATGAGCAGTTCTTC.

V usage is TRBV7-9 and J usage is TRBJ2-7, with 9 bases matching TRBD1. CDR1 SEHNR and CDR2 FQNEAQ come from the germline V gene (reference sequence). With 0 bases clipped from V and 2 bases from J, the junction kept 8 bases outside the gene matches. The CDR3 is 17 residues long. CDR3 in amino acids: CASSLAVGTGRTYEQYF. The CDR3 bases are TGTGCCAGCAGCTTAGCGGTCGGGACAGGGAGGACCTACGAGCAGTACTTC. The complete variable domain, with remaining parts taken from reference TRBV7-9 and TRBJ2-7, reads DTGVSQNPRHKITKRGQNVTFRCDPISEHNRLYWYRQTLGQGPEFLTYFQNEAQLEKSRLLSDRFSAERPKGSFSTLEIQRTEQGDSAMYLCASSLAVGTGRTYEQYFGPGTRLTVT.

A few counts support this clonotype. V is TRBV3-1 and J is TRBJ2-3; unclear D gene. The CDR3 runs 16 residues. Germline CDR1 LGHDT, CDR2 YNNKEL (reference sequence). Trimming removed 1 base from V and 1 base from J, with 12 bases in between. CDR3 residues: CASSQVSSARTDTQYF. In nucleotides, the CDR3 is TGTGCCAGCAGCCAAGTAAGCAGCGCGCGCACAGATACGCAGTATTTT.

This clonotype was seen only a few times. V usage is TRBV2 and J usage is TRBJ2-7; 12 bases map to TRBD2. The CDR3 is 17 amino acids. V was clipped by 2 bases and J by 0 bases; unmatched bases: 5. The V gene's germline CDR1 is SNHLY and CDR2 FYNNEI. In nucleotides, the CDR3 is TGTGCCAGCAGTGAAAGGGCTAGCGGGAGGGACTCCTACGAGCAGTACTTC. This encodes CASSERASGRDSYEQYF.